These 20 T cell receptor beta chains share one sample of origin, sequenced in a study of blood T cells in healthy people across ages. The use of a sample-barcoded 5' primer and a J-beta primer mix characterized a second PCR of roughly 7 to 11 cycles. TCRdb ran MiXCR on the 5' RACE reads and lists one entry per CDR3 protein. The sample has roughly 800,000 distinct CDR3 sequences; around 25% are singletons. In addition, the sample was reused for a study of T cells of mothers and their children.

The sequenced sample was blood. These TCRs come from a boy aged 10-17 years in good health.

V usage is TRBV5-4 and J usage is TRBJ2-5, with D perhaps given as TRBD1 or TRBD2 (6 bases each). Trimming stripped 4 bases from V and 5 bases from J, with 15 bases between. This CDR3 contains 14 residues. Germline CDR1 reads SGHNT; CDR2 reads YYREEE (reference sequence). The CDR3 reads CASSIGGRGETQYF. As DNA, the CDR3 is TGTGCCAGCAGCATCGGGGGCCGGGGGGAGACCCAGTACTTC.

This clonotype occurred a few times. The gene calls are TRBV9 and TRBJ1-3, with D possibly matching TRBD1 (5 bases). Germline V lookup: CDR1 SGDLS, CDR2 YYNGEE. The V end lost 3 bases, the J end lost 0 bases, and 10 bases lay between the germline ends. The CDR3 extends over 15 amino acids. CDR3 sequence (DNA): TGTGCCAGCAGCGCCGACAGCTACTCTGGAAACACCATATATTTT. Translated: CASSADSYSGNTIYF.

This clonotype has a handful of counts. The chain couples TRBV6-2 or TRBV6-3 to TRBJ2-7; D call uncertain. Trimming left V 0 bases short and J 2 bases short, with 8 bases between. The CDR3 has 14 amino acids. In germline, CDR1 is MNHEY, CDR2 SVGEGT. The CDR3 coding sequence is TGTGCCAGCAGTTACTCGATCCGCCCCTACGAGCAGTACTTC. This codes for CASSYSIRPYEQYF.

The chain uses TRBV7-2 and TRBJ2-1; D is ambiguous. The CDR3 has 15 amino acids. Trimming cost V 0 bases and J 1 base, with 7 bases left between them. CDR1 and CDR2 from the germline V gene are SGHTA and FQGNSA. This chain's CDR3 is CASSLAAPSYNEQFF. DNA for the CDR3: TGTGCCAGCAGCTTAGCGGCTCCATCCTACAATGAGCAGTTCTTC.

The sample holds a few counts of this clonotype. This sequence joins TRBV5-1 and TRBJ1-4; D is uncertain. V lost 3 bases and J 5 bases, leaving 8 bases between the germline ends. The CDR3 spans 13 residues. Germline-derived CDR1 and CDR2 are SGHRS and YFSETQ. CDR3 amino acids: CASSSSSNEKLFF. The CDR3 DNA reads as TGCGCCAGCAGCTCGAGCTCAAATGAAAAACTGTTTTTT.

The chain employs TRBV7-6 and TRBJ2-5; D perhaps matches TRBD2 (6 bases). The closer fit of TRBJ2-1 to the DNA end suggests the J call may be wrong. The CDR3 is 14 amino acids. Germline CDR1 is SGHVS and CDR2 is FNYEAQ. CDR3 sequence reads: CASSLVRGGVKQFF. The CDR3, as DNA: TGTGCCAGCAGCTTAGTTCGGGGCGGGGTAAAGCAGTTCTTC.

As concerns this clonotype: A read error may account for a junction end that differs from germline. The rearrangement links TRBV4-1 to TRBJ1-5, with 7 bases that match TRBD1. CDR3 size: 16 residues. Per germline, CDR1 MGHRA and CDR2 YSYEKL. This CDR3 reads CASGQEPGGPLQPQHF. The CDR3, as DNA: TGCGCCAGCGGCCAAGAACCAGGGGGGCCGTTGCAGCCCCAGCATTTT.

The chain links TRBV6-2 or TRBV6-3 to TRBJ1-1; TRBD1 matches at 12 bases. Per the germline V gene, CDR1 is MNHEY and CDR2 is SVGEGT. J lost 6 bases, V lost 10 bases, and 3 bases had no gene match. This CDR3 spans 12 amino acids. DNA for the CDR3: TGTGCCACGGGACAGGGGGCATCTGAAGCTTTCTTT. Translation gives CATGQGASEAFF.

The chain joins TRBV3-1 to TRBJ1-1; unclear D gene. CDR1 is LGHDT, CDR2 YNNKEL, per germline (reference sequence). This CDR3 has 13 residues. The V end was cut by 1 base, the J end by 3 bases, with 6 bases between. CDR3 sequence reads: CASSQVTDTEAFF. The CDR3 DNA sequence: TGTGCCAGCAGCCAAGTTACAGACACTGAAGCTTTCTTT.

This chain links TRBV6-2 or TRBV6-3 with TRBJ2-2; 12 positions match TRBD2. The length of the CDR3 is 17 residues. Germline V gene sequence: CDR1 MNHEY, CDR2 SVGEGT. V lost 2 bases to trimming and J lost 5 bases; unmatched junction nucleotides: 6. The CDR3 DNA reads TGTGCCAGCAGTTACCTACGACTAGCGGGGGATACCGGGGAGCTGTTTTTT. As protein: CASSYLRLAGDTGELFF.

This clonotype was detected only a few times. The chain joins TRBV27 to TRBJ2-7; D is perhaps TRBD2 (6 bases). The germline V and J ends were trimmed by 5 bases and 4 bases, with 18 bases remaining between them. The CDR3 contains 15 residues. CDR1 is MNHEY, CDR2 SMNVEV, per germline (reference sequence). The CDR3: CASSPWGEGSYEQYF. CDR3 DNA: TGTGCCAGCAGTCCCTGGGGGGAAGGTAGTTACGAGCAGTACTTC.

The chain recombines TRBV5-5 with TRBJ1-1; a weak D match, TRBD1 (5 bases). In germline, CDR1 is SGHKS, CDR2 YYEKEE (reference sequence). Trimming shortened V by 4 bases and J by 4 bases, and 11 bases separated the two germline ends. The CDR3 has 13 residues. CDR3 bases: TGTGCCAGCAGCGGTGTGGGGGGCACTGAAGCTTTCTTT. Encoded protein: CASSGVGGTEAFF.

There are a few counts of this clonotype. J is TRBJ1-6 and V is TRBV19; D possibly corresponds to TRBD1 (5 bases). V lost 4 bases to trimming and J lost 10 bases, with 17 bases between them. The CDR3 consists of 15 residues. CDR1 is LNHDA, CDR2 SQIVND, per germline (reference sequence). In DNA, the CDR3 is TGTGCCAGTAGTACCCAACCGGGGGTTGGGTCACCCCTCCACTTT. Residues: CASSTQPGVGSPLHF.

This chain links TRBV3-1 with TRBJ2-7; D ambiguous. This CDR3 has 10 residues. CDR1 and CDR2 (germline): LGHDT, YNNKEL (reference sequence). V lost 3 bases and J lost 5, with 2 bases in between. CDR3 residues: CASSQHEQYF. DNA for the CDR3: TGTGCCAGCAGCCAGCACGAGCAGTACTTC.

This clonotype was observed a handful of times. This rearrangement joins TRBV4-2 to TRBJ2-3; D is possibly TRBD1 or TRBD2 (6 bases each). The CDR3 runs to 18 residues. Trimming removed 4 bases at V and 0 bases at J, with 20 bases between. Per the germline V gene, CDR1 is LGHNA and CDR2 is YNFKEQ. The CDR3 sequence: CASSPPGGTPLSTDTQYF. Written as DNA, the CDR3 is TGTGCCAGCAGCCCACCCGGCGGGACACCTCTTAGCACAGATACGCAGTATTTT.

The chain carries TRBV5-1 and TRBJ2-5; no reliable D call. Germline V CDR1 and CDR2: SGHRS, YFSETQ. This CDR3 region has 11 residues. V lost 8 bases and J lost 2, with 7 bases in between. CDR3 amino acids: CARSVQETQYF. The DNA for the CDR3 is TGCGCCAGATCAGTTCAAGAGACCCAGTACTTC.

The genes are TRBV6-2 or TRBV6-3 and TRBJ2-5; D call uncertain. Judging by the DNA end, TRBJ2-1 fits better; the J call may be wrong. Per the germline V gene, CDR1 is MNHEY and CDR2 is SVGEGT. This CDR3 has 13 residues. The CDR3 loop reads CASSYSGMNEQFF. CDR3 in DNA: TGTGCCAGCAGTTACTCGGGGATGAATGAGCAGTTCTTC.

The V call is TRBV2, the J call TRBJ2-7; D perhaps matches TRBD2 (5 bases). V lost 8 bases and J 6 bases, leaving 11 bases between the germline ends. The germline V gene encodes CDR1 SNHLY and CDR2 FYNNEI. The CDR3 loop spans 11 amino acids. CDR3 nucleotide sequence: TGTGCCAGCTTAGTGAGGGTCGAGCAGTACTTC. This encodes CASLVRVEQYF.

Here the CDR3 reads CASSKRVADYNEQFF. DNA for the CDR3: TGTGCCAGCAGTAAAAGAGTAGCGGACTACAATGAGCAGTTCTTC. The chain combines TRBV2 with TRBJ2-1; D possibly corresponds to TRBD2 (6 bases). Trimming pared 5 bases from V and 3 bases from J, leaving 14 bases between. CDR3 length: 15 amino acids. CDR1 and CDR2 from the germline V gene are SNHLY and FYNNEI.

This clonotype occurred many times. The chain employs TRBV12-3 or TRBV12-4 and TRBJ2-1; possibly TRBD1 for D (5 bases). This CDR3 is built from 15 residues. V gave up 5 bases and J gave up 7 bases, with 18 bases separating them. The CDR3 sequence is CASSPPRTRTNEQFF. The CDR3 DNA follows: TGTGCCAGCAGTCCGCCTAGGACACGTACAAATGAGCAGTTCTTC.